The rows below give T cell receptor beta chains drawn from one sample of a study of T cells in localized non-small cell lung cancer. Some clones are missing from TCRdb's copy, which holds only in-frame ones; the method was immunoSEQ multiplex PCR. The data contain tens of thousands of clones, around nine tenths of them seen just once; the ten biggest clones take up around 6%. The sequencing here drew on PBMCs, taken before any cancer treatment. Receptors originate from a man aged 35 to 69 with stage II lung adenocarcinoma. Both conserved end residues are part of each CDR3. D genes are given only for firm matches. Size values are once, few and many counts, or a class for expanded clones, and some rows have none.

D	V	size	J	DNA	CDR3
NA	TRBV18	NA	TRBJ1-1	TGTGCCAGCTCACCGGGGGAGGTCCAAATCACTGAAGCTTTCTTT	CASSPGEVQITEAFF
TRBD1	TRBV30	once	TRBJ2-2	TGTGCCCTACAGGGGCACACCGGGGAGCTGTTTTTT	CALQGHTGELFF
NA	TRBV6-5	NA	TRBJ2-5	TGTGCCAGCAGTCAATCGGGCCTGGGGACCCAGTACTTC	CASSQSGLGTQYF
NA	TRBV9	once	TRBJ1-2	TGTGCCAGCAGCTTCTCCGGACTGGACCTCGTTGGCTACACCTTC	CASSFSGLDLVGYTF
NA	TRBV12-5	NA	TRBJ1-2	TGTGCTAGTGGTTTGGACCCCGCCGGGGCAGGGGCTAAGATATCTATGGGCTACACCTTC	CASGLDPAGAGAKISMGYTF
NA	TRBV4-2	NA	TRBJ2-1	TGTGCCAGCAGCCAAAATAGACGGGGGAGCGGAGGATACAATGAGCAGTTCTTC	CASSQNRRGSGGYNEQFF
NA	TRBV7-2	NA	TRBJ1-1	TGTGCCAGCAGCTCCCTAGGGGGCACTGAAGCTTTCTTT	CASSSLGGTEAFF
TRBD1	TRBV11-3	NA	TRBJ2-7	TGTGCCAGCAGTCCCGGGACAGGGACCTACGAGCAGTACTTC	CASSPGTGTYEQYF
NA	TRBV5-4	NA	TRBJ1-2	TGTGCCAGCAGCTTTGAGACAGGCAGTTTCTATGGCTACACCTTC	CASSFETGSFYGYTF
NA	TRBV27	NA	TRBJ2-1	TGTGCCAGCAGTTTCCTTTACCACGGGGACAATGAGCAGTTCTTC	CASSFLYHGDNEQFF
NA	TRBV5-1	once	TRBJ2-7	TGCGCCAGCAGCTTGGCCTCGGGCCCTACCTGGACTAATTACACGCGCGAGCAGTACTTC	CASSLASGPTWTNYTREQYF
TRBD1	TRBV4-1	once	TRBJ2-1	TGCGCCAGCAGCCCTTGGACAGGGTGGAATGAGCAGTTCTTC	CASSPWTGWNEQFF
NA	TRBV28	NA	TRBJ1-1	TGTGCCAGCAGTTTATCGGGGAACACTGAAGCTTTCTTT	CASSLSGNTEAFF
TRBD2	TRBV30	NA	TRBJ2-1	TGTGCCTGGAGTTCCACTAGCGTTGTCAAGGGTGAGCAGTTCTTC	CAWSSTSVVKGEQFF
NA	TRBV28	NA	TRBJ2-3	TGTGCCAGCAGTTTCTCAGGGCTGACTTCTAGCACAGATACGCAGTATTTT	CASSFSGLTSSTDTQYF
NA	TRBV28	NA	TRBJ2-3	TGTGCCAGCAGCCTGGGGGGGCAAGATACGCAGTATTTT	CASSLGGQDTQYF
NA	TRBV10-3	few	TRBJ2-1	TGTGCCACAACAAGAGGGATCGGGGGACGCGAGCAGTTCTTC	CATTRGIGGREQFF
TRBD2	TRBV19	NA	TRBJ2-1	TGTGCCAGTGGACCGGGACTAGAGGCATCGAATGAGCAGTTCTTC	CASGPGLEASNEQFF
NA	TRBV19	NA	TRBJ2-1	TGTGCCAGTAGAACAAGCTCGGACCCGGATGAGCAGTTCTTC	CASRTSSDPDEQFF
NA	TRBV2	NA	TRBJ1-5	TGTGCCAGCAGTCTAGGGGGAGGCAATCAGCCCCAGCATTTT	CASSLGGGNQPQHF
TRBD1	TRBV7-6	NA	TRBJ1-1	TGTGCCAGCAGCCAGGGACAGGTGAACACTGAAGCTTTCTTT	CASSQGQVNTEAFF
TRBD1	TRBV6-6	NA	TRBJ1-2	TGTGCCAGCAGACCCTTAACAGGGGCCTATGGCTACACCTTC	CASRPLTGAYGYTF
NA	TRBV9	NA	TRBJ2-3	TGTGCCAGCAGCGTAGGTGGACTCCACACAGATACGCAGTATTTT	CASSVGGLHTDTQYF
NA	TRBV6-5	NA	TRBJ1-5	TGTGCCAGCACCCAAATAGGGACCAATCAGCCCCAGCATTTT	CASTQIGTNQPQHF
TRBD1	TRBV6-1	NA	TRBJ2-7	TGTGCCAGCAGTGATACAGGGGACGAGCAGTACTTC	CASSDTGDEQYF
TRBD2	TRBV9	NA	TRBJ2-1	TGTGCCAGCAGCCGGACTAGCGGGTACAATGAGCAGTTCTTC	CASSRTSGYNEQFF
NA	TRBV20-1	NA	TRBJ1-4	TGCAGTGCTAGAATGAATGAAAAACTGTTTTTT	CSARMNEKLFF
NA	TRBV18	few	TRBJ1-4	TGTGCCAGCTCACCACCCGCCGGTGAAAAACTGTTTTTT	CASSPPAGEKLFF
NA	TRBV7-9	once	TRBJ2-1	TGTGCCAGCAGCTTAGGGGGGGGGCCCCAGAGGGAGCAGTTCTTC	CASSLGGGPQREQFF
TRBD1	TRBV27	NA	TRBJ2-5	TGTGCCAGCAGTTTATGGACGGGGACAGCCCTAGAGACCCAGTACTTC	CASSLWTGTALETQYF
NA	TRBV7-6	NA	TRBJ2-5	TGTGCCAGCAGCTCCACGGGGGTGTTGGTGGAGACCCAGTACTTC	CASSSTGVLVETQYF
NA	TRBV19	NA	TRBJ2-1	TGTGCCAGTAGTATTGGGGGACAAATTCTCCTCCATGAGCAGTTCTTC	CASSIGGQILLHEQFF
NA	TRBV23-1	NA	TRBJ1-6	TGCGCCAGCAGTCTCGGCTGGTCGGATTCACCCCTCCACTTT	CASSLGWSDSPLHF
TRBD1	TRBV19	NA	TRBJ2-4	TGTGCCAGTAGTTATCTTCAGGGGGCCGGAGCCAAAAACATTCAGTACTTC	CASSYLQGAGAKNIQYF
NA	TRBV5-4	NA	TRBJ2-2	TGTGCCAGCAGCTTGGAGGGGCCCGGGGAGCTGTTTTTT	CASSLEGPGELFF
NA	TRBV7-2	NA	TRBJ1-2	TGTGCCAGCAGCTTACTGACGGGGAACTATGGCTACACCTTC	CASSLLTGNYGYTF
TRBD2	TRBV28	NA	TRBJ2-7	TGTGCCAGCAGCCTAGGACTAGCGGGAGAGCAGTACTTC	CASSLGLAGEQYF
NA	TRBV7-8	NA	TRBJ2-7	TGTGCCAGCAGCTTAGATGACGGGGCCTACGAGCAGTACTTC	CASSLDDGAYEQYF
TRBD1	TRBV5-1	NA	TRBJ2-7	TGCGCCAGCAGCGCGGGACAGGGCTACGAGCAGTACTTC	CASSAGQGYEQYF
NA	TRBV5-6	NA	TRBJ2-5	TGTGCCAGCAGCTCCCTGTGGGCAGGGGAGGAGACCCAGTACTTC	CASSSLWAGEETQYF
NA	TRBV6-1	NA	TRBJ1-4	TGTGCCAGCATCGGCGAAAGACAGTTGGGAAAACTGTTTTTT	CASIGERQLGKLFF
NA	TRBV19	NA	TRBJ2-1	TGTGCCAGTAGCCCAAACGGTGATGAGCAGTTCTTC	CASSPNGDEQFF
NA	TRBV5-4	NA	TRBJ2-5	TGTGCCAGCAGCAGAGAGCAAGAGACCCAGTACTTC	CASSREQETQYF
NA	TRBV7-2	few	TRBJ2-5	TGTGCCAGCAGCTTAGCGCCCTGGGGGGAGACCCAGTACTTC	CASSLAPWGETQYF
NA	TRBV6-6	NA	TRBJ1-3	TGTGCCATCCTCTCTGGAAACACCATATATTTT	CAILSGNTIYF
NA	TRBV23-1	NA	TRBJ2-3	TGCGCCCAGGGGAACGGGCGGGGCGCCGCGGATACGCAGTATTTT	CAQGNGRGAADTQYF
TRBD2	TRBV7-2	NA	TRBJ2-1	TGTGCCAGCAGCCGCGGGGGGGCCCCCAATGAGCAGTTCTTC	CASSRGGAPNEQFF
NA	TRBV27	NA	TRBJ1-6	TGTGCCAGCGGCGACAGAAATTCACCCCTCCACTTT	CASGDRNSPLHF
NA	TRBV9	NA	TRBJ2-1	TGTGCCAGCAGCTCGGATGGGGGCCTTGAGCAGTTCTTC	CASSSDGGLEQFF
NA	TRBV2	NA	TRBJ1-6	TGTGCCAGCAATCCAGCCAGCTCCTATAATTCACCCCTCCACTTT	CASNPASSYNSPLHF
NA	TRBV6-1	NA	TRBJ2-7	TGTGCCAGCATGAGAGACTTCTCCGCCTACGAGCAGTACTTC	CASMRDFSAYEQYF
NA	TRBV30	NA	TRBJ1-5	TGTGCCTGGAGTCCGACCTTTCTTACAACCCAGCATTTT	CAWSPTFLTTQHF
NA	TRBV5-4	NA	TRBJ2-1	TGTGCCAGCAGCGATATAAGAGTTGAGTTCTTC	CASSDIRVEFF
NA	TRBV7-9	NA	TRBJ1-2	TGTGCCAGCAGCCCGGCCGGGGGCTCTCTTGGCTACACCTTC	CASSPAGGSLGYTF
NA	TRBV29-1	NA	TRBJ2-1	TGCAGCGTTCACATTAGTGAGCAGTTCTTC	CSVHISEQFF
NA	TRBV9	NA	TRBJ1-6	TGTGCCAGCAGCGTAGCTCCTATTAATTCACCCCTCCACTTT	CASSVAPINSPLHF
TRBD1	TRBV7-9	once	TRBJ1-6	TGTGCCAGCAGCAAAGGGACAGGGAATAATTCACCCCTCCACTTT	CASSKGTGNNSPLHF
NA	TRBV19	NA	TRBJ1-1	TGTGCCAGTAGTATAGGGGGAGGCGACACTGAAGCTTTCTTT	CASSIGGGDTEAFF
NA	TRBV7-2	NA	TRBJ2-3	TGTGCCAGCAAAACGGAACCAATCAGCACAGATACGCAGTATTTT	CASKTEPISTDTQYF